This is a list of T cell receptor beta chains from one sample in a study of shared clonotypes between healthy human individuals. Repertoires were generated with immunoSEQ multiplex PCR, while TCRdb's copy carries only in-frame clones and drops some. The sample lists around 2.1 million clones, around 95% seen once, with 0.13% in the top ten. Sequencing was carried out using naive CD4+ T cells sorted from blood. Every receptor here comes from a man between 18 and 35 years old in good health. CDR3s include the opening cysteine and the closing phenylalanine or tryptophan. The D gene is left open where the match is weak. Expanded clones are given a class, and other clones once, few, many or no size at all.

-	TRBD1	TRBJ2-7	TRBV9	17	CASSVATGAVGQYEQYF	TGTGCCAGCAGCGTAGCTACAGGGGCCGTTGGACAGTACGAGCAGTACTTC
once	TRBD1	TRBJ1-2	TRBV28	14	CASSPWDSPYGYTF	TGTGCCAGCAGTCCCTGGGACAGTCCCTATGGCTACACCTTC
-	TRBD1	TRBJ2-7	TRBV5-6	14	CASSPTGASYEQYF	TGTGCCAGCAGCCCAACAGGGGCTTCCTACGAGCAGTACTTC
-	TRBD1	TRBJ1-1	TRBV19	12	CASSTDRAEAFF	TGTGCCAGTAGCACGGACAGGGCCGAAGCTTTCTTT
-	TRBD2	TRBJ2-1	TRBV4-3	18	CASSQDLRTSGSTYEQFF	TGCGCCAGCAGCCAAGATTTGAGAACTAGCGGGAGTACGTATGAGCAGTTCTTC
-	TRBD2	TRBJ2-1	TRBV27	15	CASRIRLAGGHEQFF	TGTGCCAGCAGAATTAGACTAGCGGGGGGCCATGAGCAGTTCTTC
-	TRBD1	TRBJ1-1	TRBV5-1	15	CASSQIQGGNTEAFF	TGCGCCAGCAGCCAAATCCAGGGGGGGAACACTGAAGCTTTCTTT
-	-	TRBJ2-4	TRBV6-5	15	CASSSPSGPKNIQYF	TGTGCCAGCAGTTCCCCTTCGGGACCCAAAAACATTCAGTACTTC
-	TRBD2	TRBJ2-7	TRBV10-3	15	CAISSGTSGSREQYF	TGTGCCATCAGCTCCGGGACTAGCGGGAGTCGAGAGCAGTACTTC
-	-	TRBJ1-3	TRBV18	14	CASSPVRPGNTIYF	TGTGCCAGCTCACCGGTCAGGCCTGGAAACACCATATATTTT
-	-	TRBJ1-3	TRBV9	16	CASSVRGDPSGNTIYF	TGTGCCAGCAGCGTTCGGGGTGATCCCTCTGGAAACACCATATATTTT
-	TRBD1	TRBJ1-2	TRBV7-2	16	CASSPWIRQGHYGYTF	TGTGCCAGCAGCCCCTGGATTCGACAGGGCCACTATGGCTACACCTTC
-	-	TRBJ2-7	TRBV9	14	CASSTEDWANEQYF	TGTGCCAGCAGCACTGAGGACTGGGCAAACGAGCAGTACTTC
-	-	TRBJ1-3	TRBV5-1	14	CASSLTTGQYTIYF	TGCGCCAGCAGCCTGACCACGGGACAATACACCATATATTTT
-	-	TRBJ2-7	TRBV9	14	CASSVGETPYEQYF	TGTGCCAGCAGCGTAGGGGAGACACCCTACGAGCAGTACTTC
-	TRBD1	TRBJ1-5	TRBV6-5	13	CASWTGGNQPQHF	TGTGCCAGTTGGACAGGGGGCAATCAGCCCCAGCATTTT
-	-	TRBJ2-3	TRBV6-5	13	CASSRGNKDTQYF	TGTGCCAGCAGCCGGGGGAATAAAGATACGCAGTATTTT
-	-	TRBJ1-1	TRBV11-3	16	CASSLSAFNMNTEAFF	TGTGCCAGCAGCTTATCAGCCTTTAACATGAACACTGAAGCTTTCTTT
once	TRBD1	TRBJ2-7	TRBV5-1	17	CASTGTGKADQPGEQYF	TGCGCCAGCACCGGGACAGGAAAGGCAGACCAGCCAGGCGAGCAGTACTTC
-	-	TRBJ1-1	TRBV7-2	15	CASSRAGQGLTEAFF	TGTGCCAGCAGCCGCGCCGGGCAGGGTCTCACTGAAGCTTTCTTT
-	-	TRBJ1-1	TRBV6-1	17	CASRERKPGVLNTEAFF	TGTGCCAGCAGGGAACGGAAACCAGGGGTCCTAAACACTGAAGCTTTCTTT
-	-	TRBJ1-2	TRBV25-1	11	CASSQSYGYTF	TGTGCCAGCAGTCAGAGCTATGGCTACACCTTC
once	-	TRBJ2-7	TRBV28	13	CASTPSSPYEQYF	TGTGCCAGCACCCCTTCCAGCCCCTACGAGCAGTACTTC
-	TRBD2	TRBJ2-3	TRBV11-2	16	CASSPVAGGLGDTQYF	TGTGCCAGCAGCCCCGTGGCGGGAGGGCTAGGAGATACGCAGTATTTT
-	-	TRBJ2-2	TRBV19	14	CASSIRRDSGELFF	TGTGCCAGTAGTATTCGAAGGGATTCCGGGGAGCTGTTTTTT
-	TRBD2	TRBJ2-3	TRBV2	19	CASSETVGLAGDSTDTQYF	TGTGCCAGCAGTGAAACGGTAGGGCTAGCGGGAGACAGCACAGATACGCAGTATTTT
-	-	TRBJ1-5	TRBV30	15	CAWTWARYSNQPQHF	TGTGCCTGGACGTGGGCCCGCTATAGCAATCAGCCCCAGCATTTT
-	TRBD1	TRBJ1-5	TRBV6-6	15	CASNYEGQSHQPQHF	TGTGCCAGCAACTACGAGGGACAGTCGCATCAGCCCCAGCATTTT
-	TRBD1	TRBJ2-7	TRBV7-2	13	CASNRDSSYEQYF	TGTGCCAGCAACCGGGACAGTTCCTACGAGCAGTACTTC
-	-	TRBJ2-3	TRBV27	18	CASSLGPKTGFNTDTQYF	TGTGCCAGCAGTTTAGGGCCCAAAACAGGGTTTAACACAGATACGCAGTATTTT
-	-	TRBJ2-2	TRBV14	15	CASSQQPINTGELFF	TGTGCCAGCAGCCAACAGCCGATTAACACCGGGGAGCTGTTTTTT
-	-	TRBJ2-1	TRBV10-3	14	CAISESSSYNEQFF	TGTGCCATCAGTGAGTCGAGCTCCTACAATGAGCAGTTCTTC
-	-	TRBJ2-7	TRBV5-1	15	CASSFGQPPAYEQYF	TGCGCCAGCAGCTTCGGACAGCCCCCAGCCTACGAGCAGTACTTC
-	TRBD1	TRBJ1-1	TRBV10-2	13	CASSGQGGGEAFF	TGCGCCAGCAGTGGACAGGGAGGGGGTGAAGCTTTCTTT
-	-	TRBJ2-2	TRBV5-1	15	CASSPGHSPAGELFF	TGCGCCAGCAGCCCGGGACATTCCCCCGCCGGGGAGCTGTTTTTT
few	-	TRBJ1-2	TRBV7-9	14	CASSLGVDAGGYTF	TGTGCCAGCAGCTTAGGCGTAGACGCGGGAGGCTACACCTTC
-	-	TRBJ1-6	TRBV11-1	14	CASSLAGLYSPLHF	TGTGCCAGCAGCTTAGCAGGGCTTTATTCACCCCTCCACTTT
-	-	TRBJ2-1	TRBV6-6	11	CASSQDTEQFF	TGTGCCAGCAGCCAGGACACTGAGCAGTTCTTC
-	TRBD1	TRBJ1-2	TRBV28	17	CASSLDRAPGLNYGYTF	TGTGCCAGCAGTTTAGACAGGGCCCCTGGCCTTAACTATGGCTACACCTTC
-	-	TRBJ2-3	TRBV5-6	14	CASSLAWEQYTQYF	TGTGCCAGCAGCTTGGCGTGGGAGCAATATACGCAGTATTTT
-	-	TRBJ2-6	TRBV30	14	CASSQGSGANVLTF	TGTGCCTCCTCTCAGGGCTCTGGGGCCAACGTCCTGACTTTC
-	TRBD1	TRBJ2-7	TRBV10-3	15	CAISEGQGPTYEQYF	TGTGCCATCAGTGAGGGACAGGGGCCGACCTACGAGCAGTACTTC
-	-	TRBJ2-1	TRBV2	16	CASSTRAVGSYNEQFF	TGTGCCAGCAGTACCCGAGCGGTCGGCTCCTACAATGAGCAGTTCTTC
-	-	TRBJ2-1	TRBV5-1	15	CASSYQRSSYNEQFF	TGCGCCAGCAGCTACCAAAGGAGCTCCTACAATGAGCAGTTCTTC
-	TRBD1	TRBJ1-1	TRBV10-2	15	CASRADRVGLAEAFF	TGCGCCAGCAGGGCTGACAGGGTCGGTCTGGCTGAAGCTTTCTTT
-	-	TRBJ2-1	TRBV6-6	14	CASSYLASRDEQFF	TGTGCCAGCAGTTACCTCGCTAGCAGGGATGAGCAGTTCTTC
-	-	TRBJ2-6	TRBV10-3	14	CATSNHSGANVLTF	TGTGCCACTTCCAACCACTCTGGGGCCAACGTCCTGACTTTC
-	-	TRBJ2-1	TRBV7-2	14	CASSAQGGGNEQFF	TGTGCCAGCAGCGCCCAGGGTGGAGGGAATGAGCAGTTCTTC
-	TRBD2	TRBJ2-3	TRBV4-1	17	CASSQDGRGGGTDTQYF	TGCGCCAGCAGCCAAGATGGGCGGGGGGGCGGAACAGATACGCAGTATTTT
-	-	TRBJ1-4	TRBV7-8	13	CASSLDGNEKLFF	TGTGCCAGCAGCCTGGACGGAAATGAAAAACTGTTTTTT
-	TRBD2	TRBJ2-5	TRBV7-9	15	CASSSVAGGYETQYF	TGTGCCAGCAGCTCAGTAGCGGGAGGGTATGAGACCCAGTACTTC
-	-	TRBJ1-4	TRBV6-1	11	CASSVSLGVFF	TGTGCCAGCAGTGTTTCCCTCGGGGTGTTTTTT
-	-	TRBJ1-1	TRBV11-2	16	CASSLRSDRSNTEAFF	TGTGCCAGCAGCTTACGGTCCGACCGATCGAACACTGAAGCTTTCTTT
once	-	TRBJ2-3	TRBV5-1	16	CASSLARQQSTDTQYF	TGCGCCAGCAGCTTGGCGCGACAACAGAGCACAGATACGCAGTATTTT
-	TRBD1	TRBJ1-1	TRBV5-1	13	CASSSQGSTEAFF	TGCGCCAGCAGCTCACAGGGGAGCACTGAAGCTTTCTTT